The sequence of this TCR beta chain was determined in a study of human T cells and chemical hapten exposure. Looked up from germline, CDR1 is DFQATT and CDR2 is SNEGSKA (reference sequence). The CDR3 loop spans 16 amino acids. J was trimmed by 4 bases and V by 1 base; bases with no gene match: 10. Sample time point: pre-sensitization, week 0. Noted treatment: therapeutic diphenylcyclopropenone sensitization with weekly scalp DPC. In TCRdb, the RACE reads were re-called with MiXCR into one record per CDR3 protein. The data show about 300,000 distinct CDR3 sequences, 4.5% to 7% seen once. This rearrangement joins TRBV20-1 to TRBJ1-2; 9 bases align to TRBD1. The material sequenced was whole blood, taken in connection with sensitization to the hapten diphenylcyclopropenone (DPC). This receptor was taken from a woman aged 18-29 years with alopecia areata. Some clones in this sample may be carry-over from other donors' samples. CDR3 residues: CSARGSGQGGGYGYTF. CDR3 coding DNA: TGCAGTGCTAGAGGTTCGGGACAGGGAGGAGGCTATGGCTACACCTTC.